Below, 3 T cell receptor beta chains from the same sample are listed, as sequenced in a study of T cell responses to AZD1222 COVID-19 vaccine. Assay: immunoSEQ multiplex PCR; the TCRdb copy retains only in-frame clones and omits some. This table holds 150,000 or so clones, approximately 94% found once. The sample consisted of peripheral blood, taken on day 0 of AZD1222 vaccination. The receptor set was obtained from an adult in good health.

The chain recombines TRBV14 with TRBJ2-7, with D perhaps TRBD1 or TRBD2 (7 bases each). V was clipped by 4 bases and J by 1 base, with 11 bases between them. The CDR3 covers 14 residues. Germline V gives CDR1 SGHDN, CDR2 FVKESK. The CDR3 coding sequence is TGTGCCAGCAGCCCAGGGGGGGTTTCCTACGAGCAGTACTTC. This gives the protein CASSPGGVSYEQYF.

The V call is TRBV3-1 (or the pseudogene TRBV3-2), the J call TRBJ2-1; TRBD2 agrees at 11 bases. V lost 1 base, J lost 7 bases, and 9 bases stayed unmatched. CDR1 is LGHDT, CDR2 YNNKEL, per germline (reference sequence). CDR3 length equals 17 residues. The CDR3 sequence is CASSQGATSGSFNEQFF. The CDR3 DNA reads TGTGCCAGCAGCCAAGGGGCCACTAGCGGGAGTTTTAATGAGCAGTTCTTC.

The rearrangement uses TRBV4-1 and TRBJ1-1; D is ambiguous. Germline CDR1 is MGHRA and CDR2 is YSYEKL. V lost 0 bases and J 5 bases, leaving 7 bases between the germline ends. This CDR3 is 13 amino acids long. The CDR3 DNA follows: TGCGCCAGCAGCCAAGATCCGGGAACTGAAGCTTTCTTT. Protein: CASSQDPGTEAFF.